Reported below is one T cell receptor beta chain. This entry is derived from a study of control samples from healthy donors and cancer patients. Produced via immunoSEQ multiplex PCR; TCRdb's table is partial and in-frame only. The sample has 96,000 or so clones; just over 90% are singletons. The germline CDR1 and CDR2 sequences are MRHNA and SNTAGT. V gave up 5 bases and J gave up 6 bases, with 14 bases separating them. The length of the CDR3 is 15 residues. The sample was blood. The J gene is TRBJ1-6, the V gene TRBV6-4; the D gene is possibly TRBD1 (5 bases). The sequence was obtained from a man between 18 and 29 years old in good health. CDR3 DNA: TGTGCCAGCAGTCAAAGAGGGGTCTCTAATTCACCCCTCCACTTT. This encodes CASSQRGVSNSPLHF.